The 2 T cell receptor beta chains listed next were all sequenced from one sample in a study of CD8 T cells in Susac syndrome. With random hexamers, reverse transcription was performed on roughly 0.45 to 1 ug of RNA. TCRdb passed the immunoSEQ multiplex PCR reads through MiXCR, listing each CDR3 protein once. Among some 100,000 distinct CDR3 sequences listed, nearly 95% were seen once. Sample: CD4+ T cells from PBMCs. These receptors came from a human donor in good health.

This rearrangement joins TRBV12-3 or TRBV12-4 to TRBJ2-6; D is possibly TRBD1 (5 bases). Trimming removed 8 bases at V and 2 bases at J, with 7 bases between. This CDR3 is built from 13 residues. Here the CDR3 reads CASEGAGANVLTF. In nucleotides, the CDR3 is TGTGCCAGCGAAGGGGCTGGGGCCAACGTCCTGACTTTC.

The chain joins TRBV25-1 to TRBJ1-2; D gene uncertain. CDR1 and CDR2 from the germline V gene are MGHDK and SYGVNS. The ends were cut back, 6 bases at V and 3 bases at J, with 14 bases in the middle. The CDR3 is 14 residues long. The CDR3, as DNA: TGTGCCAGCAGCGCTTCGGATAGGTACTATGGCTACACCTTC. Its protein product is CASSASDRYYGYTF.